The present T cell receptor beta chain was sequenced within a study of cytomegalovirus exposure and HLA in healthy donors. This clone was seen a handful of times. CDR1 SGHTA and CDR2 FQGNSA come from the germline V gene. The CDR3 runs 14 residues. Trimming shortened V by 5 bases and J by 2 bases, and 12 bases separated the two germline ends. The PCR was carried out with 60 Vbeta primers and 13 Jbeta primers. Produced via immunoSEQ multiplex PCR; TCRdb's table is partial and in-frame only. The sample consists of approximately 70,000 clones, about 70% of them appearing once. This sequence joins TRBV7-2 and TRBJ2-5; possible D gene TRBD2, 6 bases. What was sequenced was PBMCs. The source of this sequence is a man in his forties or fifties in good health and CMV-seropositive. CDR3 in amino acids: CASSQGRGQETQYF. The CDR3 bases are TGTGCCAGCAGCCAAGGACGGGGGCAAGAGACCCAGTACTTC.